This T cell receptor (beta chain) was captured in a study of graft-versus-host responses after intestinal transplantation. Study summary: Recipients were given multivisceral, liver-intestinal, or isolated intestinal transplants. Regarding the study as a whole: GvH clones turned up in recipient marrow; some had shown up first in ileum or blood. Allografts from individuals with graft-donor T cell macrochimerism displayed high graft-versus-host to host-versus-graft clonal ratios.

Libraries were prepared by immunoSEQ multiplex PCR; TCRdb keeps only in-frame clonotypes and omits some of them. This sample carries under 25,000 clones, about 89% of them seen once, and the ten largest clones take 40% to 60%. As to this clone: Its cognate antigen is unknown.

The V and J ends lost 8 bases and 8 bases, in that order; junction bases with no gene match: 5. The germline CDR1 and CDR2 sequences are MNHEY and SVGAGI. The CDR3 spans 14 residues. Sampling of post-transplant bone marrow used the posterior iliac crest or another site. This sequence joins TRBV6-5 and TRBJ2-1, with 14 bases that match TRBD2. The material sequenced was bone marrow, taken 120 to 130 days after transplant. The source of this sequence is a human patient who received an intestinal transplant, so some T cells may come from the graft donor. The CDR3: CASSTSGRVHEQFF. The CDR3 nucleotides are TGTGCCAGCTCGACTAGCGGGAGGGTGCATGAGCAGTTCTTC.